The text below deals with one TCR beta chain. Its antigen is unknown. This sample stems from a study of a mutant IDH1 vaccine in newly diagnosed glioma. At the level of the study: Treated patients had a mean age of about 40 years and a sex split that was roughly 60% male and roughly 38% female. Previous treatment comprised radiotherapy, temozolomide, or both, mostly both.

General observations from the study: Among top peripheral T cell clonotypes, changes seemed unrelated to pseudoprogression.

Time point indicated: baseline, week 1 (first vaccination visit). Specified treatment: pre-vaccination baseline after standard-of-care therapy. Astrocytomas that were new, WHO grade 3 or 4, IDH1-mutant and ATRX-lost were present in the donors. Deletions cut 4 bases from V and 2 bases from J, with 8 bases between. CDR1 SQVTM and CDR2 ANQGSEA come from the germline V gene. The CDR3 has 12 amino acids. TCRdb's table, derived via immunoSEQ multiplex PCR, lists solely in-frame clones and lacks some. The sample yields 85,000 to 100,000 clones, roughly 75% seen once. This sequence originates from a man aged 40-49 years with glioma. Sample: PBMCs, taken from a glioma patient treated with radiotherapy, temozolomide or both. The rearrangement joins TRBV29-1 to TRBJ1-1; no firm D call. CDR3 nucleotide sequence: TGCAGCGTTGTCCCCAGCAACACTGAAGCTTTCTTT. Translating gives CSVVPSNTEAFF. The entire variable domain, with the rest obtained from reference TRBV29-1 and TRBJ1-1, is as follows: SAVISQKPSRDICQRGTSLTIQCQVDSQVTMMFWYRQQPGQSLTLIATANQGSEATYESGFVIDKFPISRPNLTFSTLTVSNMSPEDSSIYLCSVVPSNTEAFFGQGTRLTVV.